Following are 26 T cell receptor beta chains from one sample sequenced in a study of T cell responses to AZD1222 COVID-19 vaccine. TCRdb keeps only in-frame clones here, not all; method: immunoSEQ multiplex PCR. The profile shows more than 85,000 clones, roughly nine tenths of them singletons. The specimen comprised peripheral blood, sampled on day 0 of AZD1222 vaccination. These receptor sequences come from an adult in good health.

The chain uses TRBV5-8 and TRBJ2-1; 11 bases are shared with TRBD2. The CDR3 has 15 amino acids. Germline CDR1 and CDR2: SGHTS and YDEGEE. V dropped 3 bases and J dropped 2; count of bases not matched to a gene: 1. The CDR3 DNA reads TGTGCCAGCAGCTCGGGACTAGCGGCCTACAATGAGCAGTTCTTC. This gives the protein CASSSGLAAYNEQFF.

The chain couples TRBV2 to TRBJ1-4; D might be TRBD1 (5 bases). Looked up from germline, CDR1 is SNHLY and CDR2 is FYNNEI. The CDR3 length is 15 residues. Trimming took off 6 bases at V and 3 bases at J, with 14 bases between the two ends. The CDR3 here is CASSQGLLSNEKLFF. The CDR3 coding sequence is TGTGCCAGCAGCCAGGGTTTGCTATCTAATGAAAAACTGTTTTTT.

The V gene is TRBV5-4, the J gene TRBJ2-2; TRBD2 matches 15 bases. The CDR3 sequence is 16 residues long. The J segment lost 5 bases and the V segment lost 4 bases, leaving 3 bases of the junction unmatched. Looked up from germline, CDR1 is SGHNT and CDR2 is YYREEE (reference sequence). The CDR3 DNA sequence: TGTGCCAGCAGCCCGGGGACTAGCGGGAGGACCGGGGAGCTGTTTTTT. The encoded protein is CASSPGTSGRTGELFF.

The rearrangement uses TRBV9 and TRBJ1-4, with D unclear. Trimming left V 5 bases short and J 0 bases short, with 8 bases between. Germline-derived CDR1 and CDR2 are SGDLS and YYNGEE. The CDR3 length is 14 residues. The CDR3 sequence: CASRVAATNEKLFF. For the CDR3, the DNA is TGTGCCAGCAGGGTCGCAGCAACTAATGAAAAACTGTTTTTT.

V and J are TRBV3-1 (or the pseudogene TRBV3-2) and TRBJ2-3; TRBD2 aligns across 9 bases. The CDR3 extends over 14 amino acids. The germline V gene encodes CDR1 LGHDT and CDR2 YNNKEL (reference sequence). The V segment lost 3 bases and the J segment 6 bases; nucleotides outside the gene matches: 4. The CDR3 here is CASSHGTSKDTQYF. The CDR3 DNA follows: TGTGCCAGCAGCCACGGGACTAGCAAGGATACGCAGTATTTT.

The DNA of the CDR3 is TGTGCCAGCAGCCTGAGTGTTTCTGAAGCTTTCTTT. It specifies CASSLSVSEAFF. V is TRBV5-6 and J is TRBJ1-1, with D unresolved. The CDR3 runs 12 residues. V was cut by 4 bases and J by 6 bases, with 10 bases left in between. The germline V gene has CDR1 SGHDT and CDR2 YYEEEE. The full variable domain, with the rest looked up from reference TRBV5-6 and TRBJ1-1, is DAGVTQSPTHLIKTRGQQVTLRCSPKSGHDTVSWYQQALGQGPQFIFQYYEEEERQRGNFPDRFSGHQFPNYSSELNVNALLLGDSALYLCASSLSVSEAFFGQGTRLTVV.

The CDR3 is CASSGILAGGMKGGQPQHF. In DNA form, the CDR3 reads TGTGCCAGCAGTGGGATCCTGGCAGGGGGCATGAAAGGTGGTCAGCCCCAGCATTTT. The J gene is TRBJ1-5, the V gene TRBV2; 8 nucleotides line up with TRBD1. The CDR3 has 19 residues. CDR1 is SNHLY and CDR2 is FYNNEI in the germline V gene. Trimming cost V 4 bases and J 6 bases; bases outside gene matches: 20. The variable domain in full, completed from reference TRBV2 and TRBJ1-5, reads EPEVTQTPSHQVTQMGQEVILRCVPISNHLYFYWYRQILGQKVEFLVSFYNNEISEKSEIFDDQFSVERPDGSNFTLKIRSTKLEDSAMYFCASSGILAGGMKGGQPQHFGDGTRLSIL.

The chain joins TRBV2 to TRBJ2-3, with TRBD1 matching 9 bases. Trimming at V came to 7 bases and at J to 5 bases, leaving 4 bases not matched to a gene. The CDR3 runs to 13 residues. CDR1 SNHLY and CDR2 FYNNEI come from the germline V gene. CDR3 amino acids: CASMGQGGDTQYF. The CDR3 DNA follows: TGTGCCAGCATGGGACAGGGAGGAGATACGCAGTATTTT.

The rearrangement joins TRBV4-3 to TRBJ2-2; D might be TRBD1 or TRBD2, each matching 5 bases. Trimming left V 8 bases short and J 8 bases short, with 24 bases between. This CDR3 has 16 amino acids. Germline loops: CDR1 LGHNA, CDR2 YSLEER. Here the CDR3 DNA reads TGCGCCAGCCAGCCAAGGGGACCCACCAAACGGGGGGAGCTGTTTTTT. As protein: CASQPRGPTKRGELFF.

The chain combines TRBV27 with TRBJ1-2; the D gene is possibly TRBD1 (5 bases). CDR3 length equals 12 residues. Germline V gene sequence: CDR1 MNHEY, CDR2 SMNVEV (reference sequence). V was shortened by 7 bases and J by 8 bases, with 14 bases between the two germline ends. CDR3 region: CASKGRPGGYTF. CDR3 DNA: TGTGCCAGCAAGGGACGACCGGGAGGCTACACCTTC.

The V call is TRBV19, the J call TRBJ1-2, with a weak D call TRBD1 (6 bases). V was pared by 6 bases and J by 7 bases, with 12 bases between. Germline loops: CDR1 LNHDA, CDR2 SQIVND (reference sequence). The length of the CDR3 is 12 residues. DNA for the CDR3: TGTGCCAGTAGGGAACAGGGCTCTGGCTACACCTTC. Translated, it gives CASREQGSGYTF.

The chain uses TRBV9 and TRBJ2-1, with 13 bases matching TRBD2. Per germline, CDR1 SGDLS and CDR2 YYNGEE. V dropped 4 bases and J dropped 5; count of bases not matched to a gene: 18. This CDR3 region has 20 residues. The CDR3 bases are TGTGCCAGCAGCCTAGGACTAGCGGGGGCCCGCCGTAGAATTCACAATGAGCAGTTCTTC. Protein: CASSLGLAGARRRIHNEQFF.

This clone has only one observation. This rearrangement joins TRBV4-3 to TRBJ2-7, with a possible D match to TRBD2 (5 bases). Trimming cost V 0 bases and J 0 bases, with 9 bases left between them. CDR1 and CDR2 (germline): LGHNA, YSLEER. CDR3 length equals 15 residues. In DNA form, the CDR3 reads TGCGCCAGCAGCCAAGATCGGGGTTACTCCTACGAGCAGTACTTC. As protein: CASSQDRGYSYEQYF.

The chain employs TRBV7-3 and TRBJ1-2, with D maybe TRBD1 (6 bases). V lost 5 bases and J 8 bases, leaving 12 bases between the germline ends. Germline-derived CDR1 and CDR2 are SGHTA and FQGTGA. The CDR3 runs to 12 residues. CDR3 nucleotide sequence: TGTGCCAGCAGCGCACAGGGAAGGGGCTACACCTTC. Translation gives CASSAQGRGYTF.

This clone was detected only once. The chain recombines TRBV10-3 with TRBJ2-7; weak D call: TRBD1 (7 bases). Germline assignment: CDR1 ENHRY and CDR2 SYGVKD. The V end was cut by 3 bases, the J end by 6 bases, with 18 bases between. CDR3 length equals 15 residues. CDR3 nucleotides: TGTGCCATCAGTGATTCGACAGGGAGGCATACCGAGCAGTACTTC. It encodes CAISDSTGRHTEQYF.

This chain joins TRBV10-3 and TRBJ1-2; 12 bases align to TRBD1. V lost 2 bases to trimming and J lost 1 base; unmatched junction nucleotides: 14. Germline loops: CDR1 ENHRY, CDR2 SYGVKD. This CDR3 has 20 amino acids. The CDR3 DNA reads as TGTGCCATCAGTGAGCCGGGACAGGGGGCGTCAACTGGAGTTAACTATGGCTACACCTTC. It translates to CAISEPGQGASTGVNYGYTF.

J is TRBJ2-1 and V is TRBV2; 14 nucleotides match TRBD2. The CDR3 is made up of 16 amino acids. The V and J ends lost 6 bases and 5 bases, in that order; junction bases with no gene match: 6. CDR1 SNHLY and CDR2 FYNNEI come from the germline V gene. The CDR3 region has the DNA TGTGCCAGCAGGCAAAGGACTAGCGGGGGGAACAATGAGCAGTTCTTC. Residues: CASRQRTSGGNNEQFF.

The V call is TRBV3-1 (or the pseudogene TRBV3-2), the J call TRBJ2-7; no clear D. Germline assignment: CDR1 LGHDT and CDR2 YNNKEL (reference sequence). Trimming pared 0 bases from V and 7 bases from J, leaving 7 bases between. The CDR3 extends over 12 amino acids. CDR3 region: CASSQDSREQYF. The CDR3 DNA reads as TGTGCCAGCAGCCAAGATTCGCGGGAGCAGTACTTC.

J is TRBJ1-2 and V is TRBV10-3, with D tentatively TRBD1 (6 bases). Germline V gene lookup returns CDR1 ENHRY and CDR2 SYGVKD. Trimming removed 7 bases from V and 5 bases from J, with 14 bases in between. The CDR3 runs to 13 residues. The CDR3 DNA sequence: TGTGCCATCACCGCCGACGGACAGTATGGCTACACCTTC. This gives the protein CAITADGQYGYTF.

The chain combines TRBV12-3 or TRBV12-4 with TRBJ1-2; D is possibly TRBD1 (5 bases). The CDR3 spans 12 residues. The V end was cut by 5 bases, the J end by 8 bases, with 12 bases between. In nucleotides, the CDR3 is TGTGCCAGCAGTGACCAGGGTTGGGGCTACACCTTC. Protein sequence: CASSDQGWGYTF.

This CDR3 reads CASGAGISGANVLTF. As DNA, the CDR3 is TGTGCCAGCGGGGCGGGGATCTCTGGGGCCAACGTCCTGACTTTC. The chain employs TRBV27 and TRBJ2-6, with D perhaps TRBD2 (6 bases). The CDR3 is 15 residues long. Trimming left V 8 bases short and J 0 bases short, with 11 bases between. Per germline, CDR1 MNHEY and CDR2 SMNVEV (reference sequence).

This chain connects TRBV11-2 to TRBJ1-1, with 7 bases fitting TRBD1. V gave up 1 base and J gave up 0 bases; unmatched junction bases: 2. The CDR3 loop spans 15 amino acids. Germline CDR1 is SGHAT and CDR2 is FQNNGV. CDR3 amino acids: CASSLAGQLNTEAFF. CDR3 DNA sequence: TGTGCCAGCAGCTTAGCGGGACAGTTGAACACTGAAGCTTTCTTT. Combining the CDR3 with reference TRBV11-2 and TRBJ1-1 gives the whole variable domain EAGVAQSPRYKIIEKRQSVAFWCNPISGHATLYWYQQILGQGPKLLIQFQNNGVVDDSQLPKDRFSAERLKGVDSTLKIQPAKLEDSAVYLCASSLAGQLNTEAFFGQGTRLTVV.

The rearrangement uses TRBV19 and TRBJ1-2; D is possibly TRBD1 (5 bases). Germline-derived CDR1 and CDR2 are LNHDA and SQIVND (reference sequence). Trimming stripped 3 bases from V and 4 bases from J, with 12 bases between. This CDR3 comprises 14 residues. CDR3 residues: CASSIEGTVYGYTF. The CDR3 nucleotides are TGTGCCAGTAGTATTGAAGGGACGGTCTATGGCTACACCTTC.

J is TRBJ1-1 and V is TRBV5-1, with D tentatively TRBD1 (5 bases). Per the germline V gene, CDR1 is SGHRS and CDR2 is YFSETQ. Trimming stripped 6 bases from V and 5 bases from J, with 8 bases between. The CDR3 is 11 residues long. The CDR3 here is CASIKGTEAFF. In DNA form, the CDR3 reads TGCGCCAGCATAAAGGGGACTGAAGCTTTCTTT. The whole variable domain, remainder taken from reference TRBV5-1 and TRBJ1-1, is KAGVTQTPRYLIKTRGQQVTLSCSPISGHRSVSWYQQTPGQGLQFLFEYFSETQRNKGNFPGRFSGRQFSNSRSEMNVSTLELGDSALYLCASIKGTEAFFGQGTRLTVV.

The V call is TRBV28, the J call TRBJ2-7, with no clear D. CDR3 length equals 11 residues. Trimming shortened V by 6 bases and J by 7 bases, and 10 bases separated the two germline ends. Germline loops: CDR1 MDHEN, CDR2 SYDVKM. CDR3 amino acids: CASRLSREQYF. The CDR3 DNA sequence: TGTGCCAGCAGGTTGTCCCGAGAGCAGTACTTC.

The chain uses TRBV2 and TRBJ2-1, with D perhaps TRBD1 (8 bases). The CDR3 totals 18 residues. Germline V gene lookup returns CDR1 SNHLY and CDR2 FYNNEI. V was clipped by 4 bases and J by 0 bases, with 19 bases between them. In DNA form, the CDR3 reads TGTGCCAGCAGTGTGGACAGGGTTAGCGGGTACTCCTACAATGAGCAGTTCTTC. This encodes CASSVDRVSGYSYNEQFF. Supplemented by reference TRBV2 and TRBJ2-1, the full variable domain reads EPEVTQTPSHQVTQMGQEVILRCVPISNHLYFYWYRQILGQKVEFLVSFYNNEISEKSEIFDDQFSVERPDGSNFTLKIRSTKLEDSAMYFCASSVDRVSGYSYNEQFFGPGTRLTVL.